This TCR beta chain was sequenced during a study of regulatory T cells in long-lasting Graves disease. Study-level information: Freshly diagnosed Graves' patients had used antithyroid drugs for under 3 months. Study conclusions and caveats: Lower TCR diversity characterized persistent Graves' patients relative to newly diagnosed patients.

This clonotype has a count of ten or more. Its target is not known. In building TCR beta libraries, iRepertoire HTBI primers were used together with Arm-PCR of CDR3 regions. Via MiXCR, TCRdb re-called the multiplex PCR reads, giving one row per CDR3 protein. The sample contains hundreds of thousands of distinct CDR3 sequences, approximately 12% of which appear only once. The time point: newly diagnosed GD, antithyroid drugs for less than 3 months. PBMC RNA served as the TCR library source. These data also featured in a second study, about T cells in Graves' hyperthyroidism and ophthalmopathy. That work contributes: Blood also contained most expanded thyroid clonotypes above 0.001.

This sample comprised peripheral blood mononuclear cells (PBMCs), obtained at new diagnosis, from a patient treated with antithyroid drugs. The TCR was taken from a man aged 25 to 45 with Graves disease.

The CDR3 loop is CSAGFPGELFF. The CDR3 nucleotides read TGCAGTGCAGGGTTCCCCGGGGAGCTGTTTTTT. V is TRBV20-1 and J is TRBJ2-2; D is unresolved. The CDR3 sequence is 11 residues long. The V gene's germline CDR1 is DFQATT and CDR2 SNEGSKA (reference sequence). V lost 6 bases and J lost 6, with 8 bases in between.